This TCR beta chain came from a study of CD8 T cells in Susac syndrome. The CDR3 sequence is 16 residues long. Looked up from germline, CDR1 is KGHDR and CDR2 is SFDVKD. Trimming shortened V by 7 bases and J by 1 base, and 15 bases separated the two germline ends. About this clonotype itself: Its specificity is not known.

Random hexamers served to reverse transcribe roughly 0.45 to 1 ug RNA. Amplification of TCR beta CDR3 spanned 54 Vbeta and 13 Jbeta via immunoSEQ multiplex PCR. Each CDR3 protein is one row after TCRdb ran MiXCR on the immunoSEQ multiplex PCR reads. Of about 280,000 distinct CDR3 sequences listed, 70% to 90% are singletons. The authors carried out high-throughput sequencing of TCR beta. They applied it to CD8+ and CD4+ T cells obtained from blood. Overall study results and limits: The authors acknowledged that the study's TCR sequencing and HLA analysis involved relatively few individuals.

The sequencing input was CD8+ T cells from PBMCs. This receptor was taken from a human donor with multiple sclerosis. The J gene is TRBJ2-2, the V gene TRBV24-1; no clear D gene. The CDR3 coding sequence is TGTGCCACCAGGCGATCTTGGACCTGGAACACCGGGGAGCTGTTTTTT. Its protein is CATRRSWTWNTGELFF.